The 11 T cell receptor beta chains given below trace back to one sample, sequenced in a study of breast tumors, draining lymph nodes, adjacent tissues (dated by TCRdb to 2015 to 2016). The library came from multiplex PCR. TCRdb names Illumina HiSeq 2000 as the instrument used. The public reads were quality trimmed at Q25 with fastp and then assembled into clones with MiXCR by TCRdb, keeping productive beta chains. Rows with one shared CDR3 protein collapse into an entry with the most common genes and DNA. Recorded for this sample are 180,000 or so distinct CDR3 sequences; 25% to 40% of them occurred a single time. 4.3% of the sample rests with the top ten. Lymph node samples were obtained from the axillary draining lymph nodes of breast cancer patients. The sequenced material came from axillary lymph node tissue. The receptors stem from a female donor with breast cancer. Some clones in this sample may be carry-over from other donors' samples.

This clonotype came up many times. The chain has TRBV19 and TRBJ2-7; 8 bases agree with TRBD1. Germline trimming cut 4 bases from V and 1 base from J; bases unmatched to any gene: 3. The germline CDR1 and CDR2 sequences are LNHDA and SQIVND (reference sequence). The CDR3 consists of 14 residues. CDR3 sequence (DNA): TGTGCCAGTAGTAGCGGACAGGGTTCCTACGAGCAGTACTTC. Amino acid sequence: CASSSGQGSYEQYF.

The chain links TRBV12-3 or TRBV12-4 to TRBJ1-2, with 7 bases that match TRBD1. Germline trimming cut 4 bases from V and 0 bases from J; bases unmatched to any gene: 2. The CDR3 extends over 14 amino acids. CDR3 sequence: CASSWDSPNYGYTF. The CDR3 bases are TGTGCCAGCAGTTGGGACAGTCCTAACTATGGCTACACCTTC.

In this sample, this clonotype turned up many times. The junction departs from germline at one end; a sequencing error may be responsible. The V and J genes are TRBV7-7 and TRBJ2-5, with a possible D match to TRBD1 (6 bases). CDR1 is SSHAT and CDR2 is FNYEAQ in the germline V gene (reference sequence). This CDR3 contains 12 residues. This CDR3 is CASRGEGETQYF. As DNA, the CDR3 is TGTGCTAGCAGGGGAGAAGGGGAGACCCAGTACTTC.

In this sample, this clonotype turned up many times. In DNA form, the CDR3 reads TGCAGTGCTAGAGATGGGGGGTCCAGCCCTAACTATGGCTACACCTTC. It translates to CSARDGGSSPNYGYTF. V gene TRBV20-1 combines with J gene TRBJ1-2, with a weak D call TRBD1 (5 bases). Per the germline V gene, CDR1 is DFQATT and CDR2 is SNEGSKA (reference sequence). Trimming left V 0 bases short and J 0 bases short, with 14 bases between. There are 16 residues in the CDR3.

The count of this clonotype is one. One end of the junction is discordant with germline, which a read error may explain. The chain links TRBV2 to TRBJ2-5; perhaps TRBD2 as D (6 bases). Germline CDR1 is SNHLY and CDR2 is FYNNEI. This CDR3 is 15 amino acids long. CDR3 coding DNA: TGTGCCAGCAGTGAACCTAGTCGGATAGGAGGGACCCAGAACTTC. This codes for CASSEPSRIGGTQNF. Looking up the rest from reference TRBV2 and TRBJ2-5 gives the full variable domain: EPEVTQTPSHQVTQMGQEVILRCVPISNHLYFYWYRQILGQKVEFLVSFYNNEISEKSEIFDDQFSVERPDGSNFTLKIRSTKLEDSAMYFCASSEPSRIGGTQNFGPGTRLLVL.

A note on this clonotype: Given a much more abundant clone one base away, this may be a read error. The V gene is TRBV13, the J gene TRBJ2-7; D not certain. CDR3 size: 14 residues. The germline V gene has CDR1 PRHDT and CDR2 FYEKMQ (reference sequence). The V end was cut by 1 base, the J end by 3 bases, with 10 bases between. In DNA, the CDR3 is TGTGCCAGCAGCTTAGCCCCTACCAGCTACGAGCAGTACTTC. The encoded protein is CASSLAPTSYEQYF.

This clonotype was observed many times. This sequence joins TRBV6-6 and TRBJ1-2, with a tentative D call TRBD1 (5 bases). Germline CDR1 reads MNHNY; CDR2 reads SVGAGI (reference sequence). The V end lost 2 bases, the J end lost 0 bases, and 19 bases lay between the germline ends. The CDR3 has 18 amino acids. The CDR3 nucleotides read TGTGCCAGCAGTTACCTTGACAGACACGATATTCCTAACTATGGCTACACCTTC. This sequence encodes CASSYLDRHDIPNYGYTF.

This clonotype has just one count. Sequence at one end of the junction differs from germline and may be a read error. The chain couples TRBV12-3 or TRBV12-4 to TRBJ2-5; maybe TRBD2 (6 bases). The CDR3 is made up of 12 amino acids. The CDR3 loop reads CASRGGGETQCF. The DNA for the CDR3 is TGTGCCAGCAGGGGCGGAGGGGAGACCCAGTGCTTC.

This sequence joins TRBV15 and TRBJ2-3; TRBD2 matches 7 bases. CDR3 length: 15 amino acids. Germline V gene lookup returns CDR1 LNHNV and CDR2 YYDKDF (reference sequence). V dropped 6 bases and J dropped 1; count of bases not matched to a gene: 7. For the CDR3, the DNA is TGTGCCACCAGTGGTGGGGGGGATGGCACAGATACGCAGTATTTT. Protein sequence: CATSGGGDGTDTQYF.

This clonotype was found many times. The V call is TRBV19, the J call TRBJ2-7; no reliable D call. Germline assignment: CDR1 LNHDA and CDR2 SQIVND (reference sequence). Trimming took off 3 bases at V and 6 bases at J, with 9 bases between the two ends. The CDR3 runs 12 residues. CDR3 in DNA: TGTGCCAGTAGTATCGGTTGGGGCGAGCAGTACTTC. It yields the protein CASSIGWGEQYF.

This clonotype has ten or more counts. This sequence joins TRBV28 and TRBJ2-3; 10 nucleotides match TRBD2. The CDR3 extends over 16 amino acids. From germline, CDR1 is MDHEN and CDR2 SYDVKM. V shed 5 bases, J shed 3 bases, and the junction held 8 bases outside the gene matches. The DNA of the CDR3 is TGTGCCAGCAGTCCAAGCGGGAGGGCCGTTACAGATACGCAGTATTTT. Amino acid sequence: CASSPSGRAVTDTQYF.